The 29 T cell receptor beta chains listed next were all sequenced from one sample in a study of CD8 T cells in Susac syndrome. Random hexamers were used to reverse transcribe the RNA input (about 0.5 to 1 ug). From the immunoSEQ multiplex PCR reads, TCRdb called clonotypes with MiXCR, one entry per CDR3 protein. The sample consists of about 130,000 distinct CDR3 sequences, around 94% of them appearing once. Sequenced input: CD4+ T cells from PBMCs. Receptors originate from a human donor in good health.

The rearrangement uses TRBV6-6 and TRBJ1-2; D perhaps matches TRBD1 (5 bases). The CDR3 has 13 residues. In germline, CDR1 is MNHNY, CDR2 SVGAGI (reference sequence). Deletions cut 7 bases from V and 5 bases from J, with 14 bases between. The CDR3 DNA reads TGTGCCAGCACCCCGGACATGCCATATGGCTACACCTTC. This encodes CASTPDMPYGYTF.

V gene TRBV6-6 combines with J gene TRBJ2-3; 10 bases map to TRBD2. V dropped 7 bases and J dropped 6; count of bases not matched to a gene: 10. The CDR3 runs 15 residues. Germline values: CDR1 MNHNY, CDR2 SVGAGI (reference sequence). The CDR3 spells CASTWASGRSDTQYF. DNA for the CDR3: TGTGCCAGCACGTGGGCTAGCGGGAGAAGTGATACGCAGTATTTT.

This clonotype was picked up one time. The V gene is TRBV2, the J gene TRBJ2-7; D is ambiguous. Germline assignment: CDR1 SNHLY and CDR2 FYNNEI. V was shortened by 1 base and J by 2 bases, with 12 bases between the two germline ends. CDR3 size: 15 residues. The CDR3 nucleotides are TGTGCCAGCAGTGAAGGGCCCGGCTTGCCCTACGAGCAGTACTTC. The encoded protein is CASSEGPGLPYEQYF.

The V and J genes are TRBV11-3 and TRBJ2-3, with a weak D call TRBD1 (6 bases). V lost 7 bases and J lost 1, with 27 bases in between. This CDR3 contains 19 residues. Germline V gene sequence: CDR1 SGHNT, CDR2 YENEEA. The CDR3 DNA follows: TGTGCCAGCATCCCTAGGGGGTCTGGGCAGCGACCTGGCACAGATACGCAGTATTTT. This sequence encodes CASIPRGSGQRPGTDTQYF. Filled out from reference TRBV11-3 and TRBJ2-3, the complete variable domain reads EAGVVQSPRYKIIEKKQPVAFWCNPISGHNTLYWYLQNLGQGPELLIRYENEEAVDDSQLPKDRFSAERLKGVDSTLKIQPAELGDSAVYLCASIPRGSGQRPGTDTQYFGPGTRLTVL.

This clonotype was counted a single time. The chain's CDR3 is CASSEASFGGGGEQYF. CDR3 nucleotides: TGTGCCAGCAGTGAAGCGTCCTTTGGTGGCGGTGGCGAGCAGTACTTC. The V call is TRBV6-1, the J call TRBJ2-7; no clear D gene. Germline-derived CDR1 and CDR2 are MNHNS and SASEGT. The CDR3 consists of 16 residues. Trimming shortened V by 0 bases and J by 6 bases, and 18 bases separated the two germline ends.

The chain employs TRBV7-9 and TRBJ2-1; D might be TRBD1 or TRBD2, each matching 6 bases. Germline CDR1 is SEHNR and CDR2 is FQNEAQ (reference sequence). The length of the CDR3 is 16 residues. Between the trimmed V and J ends, which lost 5 bases and 2 bases, there was a span of 16 bases. The CDR3: CASSLLGGAAYNEQFF. The CDR3 DNA follows: TGTGCCAGCAGCCTATTGGGGGGCGCGGCCTACAATGAGCAGTTCTTC.

The V call is TRBV7-9, the J call TRBJ1-4; no clear D. Germline CDR1 reads SEHNR; CDR2 reads FQNEAQ (reference sequence). This CDR3 region has 16 residues. Trimming took 1 base from V and 3 from J, leaving 12 bases between them. The CDR3: CASSLEVGDPNEKLFF. Written as DNA, the CDR3 is TGTGCCAGCAGCTTAGAAGTCGGAGACCCTAATGAAAAACTGTTTTTT.

The V call is TRBV13, the J call TRBJ2-1; 8 bases agree with TRBD1. The trim removed 4 bases at V and 4 bases at J, leaving 9 bases unmatched. Germline assignment: CDR1 PRHDT and CDR2 FYEKMQ (reference sequence). The CDR3 length is 16 residues. The CDR3 spells CASSSRMTGDYNEQFF. CDR3 DNA: TGTGCCAGCAGCTCTCGTATGACAGGGGATTACAATGAGCAGTTCTTC.

The chain employs TRBV7-2 and TRBJ2-5; 7 bases agree with TRBD2. The CDR3 covers 18 residues. The V and J ends lost 5 bases and 5 bases, in that order; junction bases with no gene match: 20. Germline V gives CDR1 SGHTA, CDR2 FQGNSA. The CDR3 region is CASSALAGSGRERETQYF. The CDR3 DNA reads as TGTGCCAGCAGCGCCCTGGCTGGGTCTGGGAGGGAAAGGGAGACCCAGTACTTC.

This clonotype was seen only a few times. The chain has TRBV2 and TRBJ1-1, with D perhaps TRBD1 (6 bases). This CDR3 comprises 13 residues. The V end was cut by 6 bases, the J end by 1 base, with 9 bases between. Germline lookup yields CDR1 SNHLY and CDR2 FYNNEI. The CDR3 here is CASSGTPNTEAFF. DNA of the CDR3: TGTGCCAGCAGCGGGACACCGAACACTGAAGCTTTCTTT.

V is TRBV4-1 and J is TRBJ1-4; D is perhaps TRBD1 (5 bases). Deletions cut 4 bases from V and 8 bases from J, with 14 bases between. Germline V gene data show CDR1 as MGHRA and CDR2 as YSYEKL. The CDR3 has 14 amino acids. The CDR3 coding sequence is TGCGCCAGCAGCCGCAGGGAAGCGAGGGAAAAACTGTTTTTT. Translating gives CASSRREAREKLFF.

V gene TRBV30 combines with J gene TRBJ2-1; D not certain. This CDR3 spans 12 amino acids. Germline CDR1 GTSNPN, CDR2 SVGIG (reference sequence). V was pared by 2 bases and J by 0 bases, with 2 bases between. The CDR3 nucleotides are TGTGCCTGGAGTCGCTCCTACAATGAGCAGTTCTTC. As protein: CAWSRSYNEQFF.

This chain joins TRBV12-3 or TRBV12-4 and TRBJ2-3; D gene unclear. CDR3 size: 13 residues. Trimming pared 5 bases from V and 4 bases from J, leaving 10 bases between. For the CDR3, the DNA is TGTGCCAGCAGTCCAACTTGGGCAGATACGCAGTATTTT. Translated, it gives CASSPTWADTQYF.

The J gene is TRBJ1-2, the V gene TRBV18; no clear D. CDR3 size: 14 residues. From germline, CDR1 is KGHSH and CDR2 LQKENI. V was clipped by 0 bases and J by 3 bases, with 8 bases between them. The DNA of the CDR3 is TGTGCCAGCTCACCACCCGGGTCGTACTATGGCTACACCTTC. It codes for CASSPPGSYYGYTF.

This clonotype was found once. The chain combines TRBV2 with TRBJ2-7, with TRBD2 as a possible D gene (5 bases). The ends were cut back, 9 bases at V and 0 bases at J, with 12 bases in the middle. Per germline, CDR1 SNHLY and CDR2 FYNNEI. The CDR3 spans 13 residues. Here the CDR3 reads CASQRRSSYEQYF. Written as DNA, the CDR3 is TGTGCCAGTCAGCGGAGGAGCTCCTACGAGCAGTACTTC.

This clonotype was seen only once. The chain uses TRBV11-3 and TRBJ2-7; 10 nucleotides line up with TRBD2. Germline trimming cut 5 bases from V and 7 bases from J; bases unmatched to any gene: 2. Germline V lookup: CDR1 SGHNT, CDR2 YENEEA. The CDR3 covers 12 residues. The CDR3 DNA follows: TGTGCCAGCAGCCCTAGCGGGAGAGAGCAGTACTTC. Translation gives CASSPSGREQYF.

V gene TRBV5-1 combines with J gene TRBJ2-7; TRBD2 agrees at 7 bases. CDR1 is SGHRS, CDR2 YFSETQ, per germline. The CDR3 is 14 residues long. V lost 4 bases and J lost 0; bases outside the gene matches: 4. CDR3: CASSAASGSYEQYF. CDR3 bases: TGCGCCAGCAGCGCCGCTAGCGGCTCCTACGAGCAGTACTTC.

The chain links TRBV7-9 to TRBJ1-1; D gene ambiguous. Trimming shortened V by 5 bases and J by 0 bases, and 7 bases separated the two germline ends. The length of the CDR3 is 13 residues. Per the germline V gene, CDR1 is SEHNR and CDR2 is FQNEAQ (reference sequence). The chain's CDR3 is CASSMEMNTEAFF. CDR3 nucleotides: TGTGCCAGCAGCATGGAGATGAACACTGAAGCTTTCTTT.

This chain uses TRBV3-1 with TRBJ2-2; 7 bases agree with TRBD2. Germline V lookup: CDR1 LGHDT, CDR2 YNNKEL (reference sequence). V shed 1 base, J shed 3 bases, and the junction held 5 bases outside the gene matches. The CDR3 is made up of 16 amino acids. The CDR3 spells CASSQGSGSYTGELFF. CDR3 nucleotide sequence: TGTGCCAGCAGCCAAGGTAGCGGGTCGTACACCGGGGAGCTGTTTTTT. The whole variable domain, filled in from reference TRBV3-1 and TRBJ2-2, reads DTAVSQTPKYLVTQMGNDKSIKCEQNLGHDTMYWYKQDSKKFLKIMFSYNNKELIINETVPNRFSPKSPDKAHLNLHINSLELGDSAVYFCASSQGSGSYTGELFFGEGSRLTVL.

The CDR3 protein is CASSLPGVASDTQYF. For the CDR3, the DNA is TGTGCCAGCAGCTTGCCCGGAGTGGCCTCGGATACGCAGTATTTT. The rearrangement joins TRBV5-4 to TRBJ2-3, with no clear D. This CDR3 comprises 15 residues. The V gene lost 1 base and the J gene lost 6 bases, with 15 bases spanning the gap. CDR1 is SGHNT and CDR2 is YYREEE in the germline V gene (reference sequence). The variable domain in full, completed from reference TRBV5-4 and TRBJ2-3, reads ETGVTQSPTHLIKTRGQQVTLRCSSQSGHNTVSWYQQALGQGPQFIFQYYREEENGRGNFPPRFSGLQFPNYSSELNVNALELDDSALYLCASSLPGVASDTQYFGPGTRLTVL.

The chain combines TRBV9 with TRBJ2-1, with 10 positions matching TRBD1. The CDR3 is made up of 16 amino acids. Germline V gene data show CDR1 as SGDLS and CDR2 as YYNGEE. J lost 6 bases, V lost 0 bases, and 6 bases had no gene match. The DNA for the CDR3 is TGTGCCAGCAGCGTAGTAGGGACAGGGGCCCTCAATGAGCAGTTCTTC. Amino acids: CASSVVGTGALNEQFF. The variable domain in full, completed from reference TRBV9 and TRBJ2-1, reads DSGVTQTPKHLITATGQRVTLRCSPRSGDLSVYWYQQSLDQGLQFLIQYYNGEERAKGNILERFSAQQFPDLHSELNLSSLELGDSALYFCASSVVGTGALNEQFFGPGTRLTVL.

J is TRBJ2-5 and V is TRBV10-3; perhaps TRBD2 as D (6 bases). V lost 2 bases and J 5 bases, leaving 12 bases between the germline ends. Germline V gene sequence: CDR1 ENHRY, CDR2 SYGVKD. The CDR3 is made up of 14 amino acids. CDR3 in DNA: TGTGCCATCAGTGAGACTAGCCGTCCGGAGACCCAGTACTTC. Translating gives CAISETSRPETQYF.

The genes are TRBV5-1 and TRBJ2-1; possibly TRBD1 or TRBD2 for D (6 bases each). The CDR3 has 14 amino acids. The V end was cut by 5 bases, the J end by 7 bases, with 16 bases between. The germline V gene encodes CDR1 SGHRS and CDR2 YFSETQ. As DNA, the CDR3 is TGCGCCAGCAGTGGAGGGCCAGGGGCTAATGAGCAGTTCTTC. Residues: CASSGGPGANEQFF.

The CDR3 is CASSPPIRGVGELFF. The CDR3 bases are TGTGCCAGCTCACCACCGATCAGGGGTGTCGGGGAGCTGTTTTTT. The chain joins TRBV18 to TRBJ2-2; possible D gene TRBD1, 6 bases. Trimming pared 0 bases from V and 7 bases from J, leaving 12 bases between. This CDR3 is built from 15 residues. Germline values: CDR1 KGHSH, CDR2 LQKENI.

This clonotype was detected only once. V and J are TRBV29-1 and TRBJ2-1; perhaps D is TRBD1 or TRBD2 (5 bases each). This CDR3 is built from 12 residues. Germline V gene lookup returns CDR1 SQVTM and CDR2 ANQGSEA. V dropped 7 bases and J dropped 8 bases, with 15 bases sitting between them. The CDR3: CSGTRDVHEQFF. The CDR3 DNA reads TGCAGCGGTACCCGGGACGTTCATGAGCAGTTCTTC.

The chain has TRBV5-6 and TRBJ1-2; unclear D gene. Between the trimmed V and J ends, which lost 2 bases and 2 bases, there was a span of 16 bases. Germline V gene data show CDR1 as SGHDT and CDR2 as YYEEEE. The CDR3 sequence is 16 residues long. CDR3 in amino acids: CASSFKGQRPNYGYTF. DNA for the CDR3: TGTGCCAGCAGCTTTAAAGGGCAGCGCCCCAACTATGGCTACACCTTC.

The V call is TRBV7-6, the J call TRBJ2-6; a possible D gene is TRBD1 (5 bases). The CDR3 is 17 residues long. The V end was cut by 5 bases, the J end by 4 bases, with 18 bases between. CDR1 SGHVS and CDR2 FNYEAQ come from the germline V gene. CDR3 protein: CASSDVGPSFGANVLTF. CDR3 nucleotides: TGTGCCAGCAGCGACGTGGGGCCCTCTTTCGGGGCCAACGTCCTGACTTTC.

The chain is built from TRBV5-6 and TRBJ2-5, with TRBD1 matching 7 bases. V lost 7 bases to trimming and J lost 0 bases; unmatched junction nucleotides: 9. This CDR3 contains 15 residues. The germline V gene encodes CDR1 SGHDT and CDR2 YYEEEE. The CDR3 loop reads CASRLDREYQETQYF. The CDR3 DNA sequence: TGTGCCAGCCGACTCGACAGGGAGTACCAAGAGACCCAGTACTTC.

V and J are TRBV5-1 and TRBJ1-4, with TRBD1 matching 7 bases. The CDR3 contains 15 residues. The V and J ends lost 4 bases and 3 bases, in that order; junction bases with no gene match: 6. Germline-derived CDR1 and CDR2 are SGHRS and YFSETQ. The CDR3 sequence: CASSITGAANEKLFF. CDR3 sequence (DNA): TGCGCCAGCAGCATAACAGGGGCGGCTAATGAAAAACTGTTTTTT.